Listed here are 20 T cell receptor beta chains from one sample, sequenced in a study of OX40 agonist ivuxolimab in advanced cancers. The repertoire was sequenced with immunoSEQ multiplex PCR; TCRdb's copy has only in-frame clones and lacks some. This table holds some 100,000 clones, around nine tenths found once. The source material was CD4+ or CD8+ T cells sorted from blood, sampled in a trial of the OX40 agonist ivuxolimab. The source is an adult with an advanced solid tumor such as melanoma, head and neck, liver or kidney cancer.

This clone has a single count. The chain employs TRBV6-6 and TRBJ2-3, with no clear D. The V end lost 0 bases, the J end lost 1 base, and 11 bases lay between the germline ends. This CDR3 is built from 16 residues. The germline V gene encodes CDR1 MNHNY and CDR2 SVGAGI (reference sequence). The CDR3 nucleotides read TGTGCCAGCAGTTACTCTGCCGAGCTCGGCACAGATACGCAGTATTTT. This encodes CASSYSAELGTDTQYF.

This clone appeared a few times. The rearrangement links TRBV7-2 to TRBJ2-1; the match to TRBD1 covers 7 bases. CDR1 and CDR2 from the germline V gene are SGHTA and FQGNSA. The J segment lost 4 bases and the V segment lost 1 base, leaving 4 bases of the junction unmatched. There are 15 residues in the CDR3. CDR3 bases: TGTGCCAGCAGCTTAGTTGACAGGGCTTACAATGAGCAGTTCTTC. It is translated as CASSLVDRAYNEQFF.

This chain uses TRBV19 with TRBJ1-2, with unresolved D. V was cut by 8 bases and J by 8 bases, with 21 bases left in between. Germline CDR1 LNHDA, CDR2 SQIVND (reference sequence). This CDR3 has 14 amino acids. CDR3 in DNA: TGTGCCAGTCAACAAACCATCCAAGTGCGAGGCTACACCTTC. Encoded protein: CASQQTIQVRGYTF.

This clone was recorded once. The J gene is TRBJ1-1, the V gene TRBV5-5; D is ambiguous. CDR3 length equals 13 residues. Germline V gives CDR1 SGHKS, CDR2 YYEKEE (reference sequence). V gave up 2 bases and J gave up 2 bases, with 7 bases separating them. The CDR3 loop reads CASSLGSNTEAFF. The CDR3 bases are TGTGCCAGCAGCTTAGGGAGCAACACTGAAGCTTTCTTT.

V is TRBV7-8 and J is TRBJ2-5, with D tentatively TRBD2 (5 bases). CDR3 length: 14 residues. Germline V CDR1 and CDR2: SGHVS, FQNEAQ. The V gene lost 5 bases and the J gene lost 1 base, with 11 bases spanning the gap. The DNA of the CDR3 is TGTGCCAGCAGCCAAACTAGGGCCCAAGAGACCCAGTACTTC. Translating it yields CASSQTRAQETQYF.

In its sample, this clone was seen once. The chain carries TRBV7-2 and TRBJ2-4, with TRBD2 matching 12 bases. The CDR3 covers 18 residues. V shed 5 bases, J shed 8 bases, and the junction held 16 bases outside the gene matches. CDR1 is SGHTA and CDR2 is FQGNSA in the germline V gene. As DNA, the CDR3 is TGTGCCAGCAGCCTCCGAGGGCTAGCGGGAGGGCCTCGGGACATTCAGTACTTC. Protein: CASSLRGLAGGPRDIQYF.

This clone appeared once. This sequence joins TRBV11-3 and TRBJ2-7, with D perhaps TRBD2 (6 bases). With 5 bases removed from V and 2 bases from J, the gap between germline ends came to 16 bases. The CDR3 loop spans 15 amino acids. CDR1 is SGHNT, CDR2 YENEEA, per germline. DNA for the CDR3: TGTGCCAGCAGCCAGGTTAGCGGAGCGACCTACGAGCAGTACTTC. Its protein product is CASSQVSGATYEQYF. The full variable domain, with the rest looked up from reference TRBV11-3 and TRBJ2-7, is EAGVVQSPRYKIIEKKQPVAFWCNPISGHNTLYWYLQNLGQGPELLIRYENEEAVDDSQLPKDRFSAERLKGVDSTLKIQPAELGDSAVYLCASSQVSGATYEQYFGPGTRLTVT.

The chain joins TRBV5-1 to TRBJ1-2; the D is unclear. The germline V gene encodes CDR1 SGHRS and CDR2 YFSETQ. Trimming took 5 bases from V and 3 from J, leaving 11 bases between them. CDR3 length: 13 amino acids. CDR3 amino acids: CASRFDGDYGYTF. CDR3 nucleotides: TGCGCCAGCAGGTTCGACGGCGACTATGGCTACACCTTC.

CDR3 residues: CASSIDPNYGYTF. As DNA, the CDR3 is TGTGCCAGTAGTATCGACCCTAACTATGGCTACACCTTC. The chain employs TRBV19 and TRBJ1-2; the D is unclear. This CDR3 contains 13 residues. Germline CDR1 LNHDA, CDR2 SQIVND (reference sequence). V lost 3 bases, J lost 0 bases, and 5 bases lay in between.

The chain couples TRBV7-9 to TRBJ1-4, with D perhaps matching TRBD1 (5 bases). Germline CDR1 and CDR2: SEHNR and FQNEAQ (reference sequence). The length of the CDR3 is 17 residues. Deletions cut 5 bases from V and 7 bases from J, with 23 bases between. The CDR3 DNA reads as TGTGCCAGCAGCCAGAGCAGGGATATGGTATACGGTGAAAAACTGTTTTTT. Translation: CASSQSRDMVYGEKLFF. Supplemented by reference TRBV7-9 and TRBJ1-4, the full variable domain reads DTGVSQNPRHKITKRGQNVTFRCDPISEHNRLYWYRQTLGQGPEFLTYFQNEAQLEKSRLLSDRFSAERPKGSFSTLEIQRTEQGDSAMYLCASSQSRDMVYGEKLFFGSGTQLSVL.

This clone is a singleton in its sample. J is TRBJ2-7 and V is TRBV6-6, with TRBD1 as a possible D gene (6 bases). The CDR3 sequence is 14 residues long. V lost 2 bases and J 5 bases, leaving 13 bases between the germline ends. Germline-derived CDR1 and CDR2 are MNHNY and SVGAGI (reference sequence). The chain's CDR3 is CASSYQYRENEQYF. CDR3 in DNA: TGTGCCAGCAGTTACCAGTACAGGGAGAACGAGCAGTACTTC.

J is TRBJ1-5 and V is TRBV28; 7 bases are shared with TRBD1. CDR3 size: 15 residues. The germline gives CDR1 MDHEN, CDR2 SYDVKM. Trimming at V came to 3 bases and at J to 5 bases, leaving 7 bases not matched to a gene. CDR3 sequence (DNA): TGTGCCAGCAGTTTTAGGGGGCGAATATATCAGCCCCAGCATTTT. Its translation is CASSFRGRIYQPQHF.

This rearrangement joins TRBV19 to TRBJ1-2; no definite D call. Germline CDR1 is LNHDA and CDR2 is SQIVND (reference sequence). The CDR3 totals 11 residues. With 5 bases removed from V and 10 bases from J, the gap between germline ends came to 11 bases. The CDR3 nucleotides read TGTGCCAGTAGTGGAGGAGGGTTCTACACCTTC. It codes for CASSGGGFYTF.

The chain has TRBV15 and TRBJ1-3; D is perhaps TRBD1 (5 bases). The ends were cut back, 4 bases at V and 4 bases at J, with 17 bases in the middle. The CDR3 is made up of 16 amino acids. Germline V gene lookup returns CDR1 LNHNV and CDR2 YYDKDF (reference sequence). In DNA form, the CDR3 reads TGTGCCACCAGCATCCAACCGGGGGGTTTAGGAAACACCATATATTTT. Protein: CATSIQPGGLGNTIYF.

This chain uses TRBV7-9 with TRBJ2-2; D may be TRBD2 (5 bases). The length of the CDR3 is 14 residues. Trimming removed 7 bases at V and 6 bases at J, with 15 bases between. CDR1 is SEHNR, CDR2 FQNEAQ, per germline (reference sequence). CDR3 sequence (DNA): TGTGCCAGCAAATTAACCGGAGCGGCCGGGGAGCTGTTTTTT. It specifies CASKLTGAAGELFF. The variable domain in full, completed from reference TRBV7-9 and TRBJ2-2, reads DTGVSQNPRHKITKRGQNVTFRCDPISEHNRLYWYRQTLGQGPEFLTYFQNEAQLEKSRLLSDRFSAERPKGSFSTLEIQRTEQGDSAMYLCASKLTGAAGELFFGEGSRLTVL.

The chain uses TRBV6-6 and TRBJ1-2; 8 nucleotides line up with TRBD1. The junction had 8 bases not matched to a gene; V was cut back by 6 bases and J by 2 bases. The germline gives CDR1 MNHNY, CDR2 SVGAGI (reference sequence). This CDR3 is 15 amino acids long. The CDR3 spells CASRAYRGVNYGYTF. CDR3 nucleotides: TGTGCCAGCAGGGCCTACAGGGGGGTCAACTATGGCTACACCTTC.

The V gene is TRBV9, the J gene TRBJ2-3; D is unclear. Trimming pared 4 bases from V and 3 bases from J, leaving 27 bases between. Germline CDR1 SGDLS, CDR2 YYNGEE. This CDR3 contains 19 residues. The CDR3 DNA follows: TGTGCCAGCAGCTCCAACCCCGCCCTTTCCCGGTGGGGAACAGATACGCAGTATTTT. Protein product: CASSSNPALSRWGTDTQYF. The variable domain in full, with the rest retrieved from reference TRBV9 and TRBJ2-3, is DSGVTQTPKHLITATGQRVTLRCSPRSGDLSVYWYQQSLDQGLQFLIQYYNGEERAKGNILERFSAQQFPDLHSELNLSSLELGDSALYFCASSSNPALSRWGTDTQYFGPGTRLTVL.

The V and J genes are TRBV9 and TRBJ2-3; unclear D gene. V was cut by 2 bases and J by 4 bases, with 8 bases left in between. The CDR3 covers 13 residues. In germline, CDR1 is SGDLS, CDR2 YYNGEE. The CDR3 protein is CASSVRPADTQYF. CDR3 coding DNA: TGTGCCAGCAGCGTCCGTCCCGCAGATACGCAGTATTTT. The full variable domain, with the rest looked up from reference TRBV9 and TRBJ2-3, is DSGVTQTPKHLITATGQRVTLRCSPRSGDLSVYWYQQSLDQGLQFLIQYYNGEERAKGNILERFSAQQFPDLHSELNLSSLELGDSALYFCASSVRPADTQYFGPGTRLTVL.

This clone was detected only once. The chain has TRBV5-1 and TRBJ2-7; 8 bases fit TRBD2. The CDR3 runs 17 residues. CDR1 is SGHRS and CDR2 is YFSETQ in the germline V gene. The trim removed 4 bases at V and 0 bases at J, leaving 12 bases unmatched. The CDR3 nucleotides read TGCGCCAGCAGCCAGAACTTAGCGGGGCTAAGCTCCTACGAGCAGTACTTC. Protein sequence: CASSQNLAGLSSYEQYF. Based on the CDR3 plus reference TRBV5-1 and TRBJ2-7, the full variable domain is KAGVTQTPRYLIKTRGQQVTLSCSPISGHRSVSWYQQTPGQGLQFLFEYFSETQRNKGNFPGRFSGRQFSNSRSEMNVSTLELGDSALYLCASSQNLAGLSSYEQYFGPGTRLTVT.

The chain recombines TRBV6-1 with TRBJ1-5; D remains unclear. Per the germline V gene, CDR1 is MNHNS and CDR2 is SASEGT. The CDR3 totals 16 residues. Trimming stripped 4 bases from V and 2 bases from J, with 15 bases between. Written as DNA, the CDR3 is TGTGCCAGCAGTGCCCTAGGGAACGGGGGCAATCAGCCCCAGCATTTT. Translation: CASSALGNGGNQPQHF.